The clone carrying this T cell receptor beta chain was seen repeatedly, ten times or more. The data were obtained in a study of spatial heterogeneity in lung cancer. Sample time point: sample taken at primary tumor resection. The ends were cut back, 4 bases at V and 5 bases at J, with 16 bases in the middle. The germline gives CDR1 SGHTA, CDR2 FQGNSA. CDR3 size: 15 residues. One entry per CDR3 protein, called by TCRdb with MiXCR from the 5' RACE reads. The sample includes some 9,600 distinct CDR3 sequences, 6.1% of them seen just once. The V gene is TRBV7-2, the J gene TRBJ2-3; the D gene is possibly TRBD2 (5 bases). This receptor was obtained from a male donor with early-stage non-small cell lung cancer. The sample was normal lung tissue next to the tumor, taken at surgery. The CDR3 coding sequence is TGTGCCAGCAGCTCATACCGTATTAGCGAAGATACGCAGTATTTT. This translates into CASSSYRISEDTQYF.